These 17 T cell receptor beta chains came from one sample sequenced in a study of T cells in Graves' hyperthyroidism and ophthalmopathy. Researchers amplified the TCR beta CDR3 regions from RNA transcripts. The HTBI primer set served for first-round RT-PCR of the TCR CDR3. TCRdb processed the multiplex PCR reads anew with MiXCR; each CDR3 protein has one entry. Here the sample spans roughly 510,000 distinct CDR3 sequences, roughly 20% being singletons. The specimen sequenced was blood. These receptors were obtained from a man between 18 and 35 years old with Graves' hyperthyroidism.

This clonotype was counted ten times or more. This chain links TRBV6-1 with TRBJ1-2; D is perhaps TRBD1 (5 bases). Trimming removed 7 bases at V and 8 bases at J, with 23 bases between. In germline, CDR1 is MNHNS, CDR2 SASEGT. The CDR3 loop spans 15 amino acids. The CDR3 DNA reads as TGTGCCAGCAAGCCGACGGGGCAAAGGATGTGGGGCTACACCTTC. It encodes CASKPTGQRMWGYTF.

The sample holds a few counts of this clonotype. The CDR3 region is CASSEGPTGELFF. DNA of the CDR3: TGTGCCAGCAGTGAGGGGCCCACCGGGGAGCTGTTTTTT. V usage is TRBV6-1 and J usage is TRBJ2-2; possible D gene TRBD1, 5 bases. This CDR3 spans 13 amino acids. From germline, CDR1 is MNHNS and CDR2 SASEGT. V shed 3 bases and J shed 4 bases, with 6 bases lying between them.

This clonotype was counted a few times. V gene TRBV11-3 combines with J gene TRBJ2-7; 8 bases match TRBD2. The CDR3 has 14 residues. Germline V gene lookup returns CDR1 SGHNT and CDR2 YENEEA. V lost 3 bases to trimming and J lost 3 bases; unmatched junction nucleotides: 4. Here the CDR3 reads CASSFFGTSYEQYF. In nucleotides, the CDR3 is TGTGCCAGCAGCTTTTTTGGGACTAGCTACGAGCAGTACTTC. The variable domain in full, with the rest retrieved from reference TRBV11-3 and TRBJ2-7, is EAGVVQSPRYKIIEKKQPVAFWCNPISGHNTLYWYLQNLGQGPELLIRYENEEAVDDSQLPKDRFSAERLKGVDSTLKIQPAELGDSAVYLCASSFFGTSYEQYFGPGTRLTVT.

This clonotype was counted ten times or more. This chain links TRBV27 with TRBJ2-7; weak D call: TRBD2 (6 bases). The CDR3 contains 14 residues. Trimming removed 6 bases from V and 3 bases from J, with 15 bases in between. CDR1 is MNHEY and CDR2 is SMNVEV in the germline V gene (reference sequence). The CDR3 sequence: CASSYGGINYEQYF. CDR3 bases: TGTGCCAGCAGCTATGGGGGGATAAACTACGAGCAGTACTTC.

This clonotype was detected many times. This chain connects TRBV19 to TRBJ1-1, with D hard to call. The V and J ends lost 0 bases and 10 bases respectively, with 9 bases between them. Germline-derived CDR1 and CDR2 are LNHDA and SQIVND (reference sequence). This CDR3 is built from 12 residues. The CDR3 here is CASSIEGPVAFF. The CDR3 DNA sequence: TGTGCCAGTAGTATAGAAGGTCCTGTAGCTTTCTTT.

This clonotype was picked up many times. V usage is TRBV11-1 and J usage is TRBJ2-7; TRBD2 aligns across 14 bases. Looked up from germline, CDR1 is SGHAT and CDR2 is FQDESV (reference sequence). This CDR3 has 15 amino acids. Germline trimming cut 5 bases from V and 5 bases from J; bases unmatched to any gene: 5. Written as DNA, the CDR3 is TGTGCCAGCAGCCGGACTAGCGGGGGGTCCAACGAGCAGTACTTC. Protein: CASSRTSGGSNEQYF.

The V gene is TRBV4-1, the J gene TRBJ2-7; 9 bases line up with TRBD1. This CDR3 is built from 15 residues. The V gene end was trimmed by 5 bases and the J gene end by 5 bases; junction bases not matched to a gene: 10. Germline CDR1 and CDR2: MGHRA and YSYEKL. CDR3 nucleotide sequence: TGCGCCAGCAGCAAATCCGGGACAGGGCCGGACGAGCAGTACTTC. It encodes CASSKSGTGPDEQYF.

This clonotype was recorded many times. The chain employs TRBV28 and TRBJ1-6, with D possibly matching TRBD1 (5 bases). This CDR3 has 17 amino acids. Germline values: CDR1 MDHEN, CDR2 SYDVKM. V lost 7 bases to trimming and J lost 8 bases, with 24 bases between them. The CDR3 here is CASTPLGLSSSDSPLHF. In DNA form, the CDR3 reads TGTGCCAGCACCCCCCTGGGGCTGTCTAGTTCCGATTCACCCCTCCACTTT.

This clonotype was seen ten or more times. The CDR3 loop reads CASSSDRAQAEAFF. The CDR3 DNA follows: TGTGCCAGCAGCTCGGACAGGGCCCAGGCTGAAGCTTTCTTT. The chain carries TRBV13 and TRBJ1-1; TRBD1 matches 8 bases. Germline V gives CDR1 PRHDT, CDR2 FYEKMQ (reference sequence). CDR3 size: 14 residues. J lost 6 bases, V lost 4 bases, and 7 bases had no gene match.

Ten or more counts support this clonotype. The V and J genes are TRBV11-2 and TRBJ1-5; D perhaps matches TRBD1 (6 bases). V gave up 5 bases and J gave up 6 bases, with 11 bases separating them. The V gene's germline CDR1 is SGHAT and CDR2 FQNNGV. CDR3 length equals 13 residues. CDR3 sequence (DNA): TGTGCCAGCAGCCCCGTGGGGGCTCAGCCCCAGCATTTT. Its translation is CASSPVGAQPQHF.

In its sample, this clonotype was seen many times. The chain has TRBV29-1 and TRBJ1-2; 10 bases are a match to TRBD1. This CDR3 comprises 18 residues. Trimming at V came to 1 base and at J to 2 bases, leaving 13 bases not matched to a gene. Germline V lookup: CDR1 SQVTM, CDR2 ANQGSEA. CDR3 nucleotides: TGCAGCGTTGAAGGGCAAGGGACAGGGGCCCCTTCAAACTATGGCTACACCTTC. Translation gives CSVEGQGTGAPSNYGYTF.

Only a few counts were recorded for this clonotype. A junction end diverges from the germline sequence, so it may reflect a read error. CDR3 sequence: CASSISTNQPRHF. The CDR3 DNA reads TGTGCCAGCAGCATCTCCACTAATCAGCCCCGGCATTTT. This chain links TRBV9 with TRBJ1-5; unclear D gene. Germline-derived CDR1 and CDR2 are SGDLS and YYNGEE. CDR3 length equals 13 residues.

At least ten counts were recorded for this clonotype. V is TRBV18 and J is TRBJ1-1; no reliable D call. The CDR3 spans 15 residues. V shed 2 bases and J shed 6 bases, with 16 bases lying between them. Germline CDR1 and CDR2: KGHSH and LQKENI. The chain's CDR3 is CASSPMWETVPEAFF. The CDR3 nucleotides are TGTGCCAGCTCACCAATGTGGGAGACGGTCCCTGAAGCTTTCTTT.

This clonotype showed up many times. J is TRBJ2-7 and V is TRBV12-3 or TRBV12-4, with 8 bases fitting TRBD1. V trimming: 7 bases; J trimming: 5 bases; junction bases outside the gene matches: 7. The CDR3 is 13 amino acids. The CDR3 loop reads CASTLDRDNEQYF. The CDR3 coding sequence is TGTGCCAGCACCTTGGACAGGGATAACGAGCAGTACTTC.

The CDR3 DNA is TGTGCCAGCAGTTTGAGGGACAACCCCTACGAGCAGTACTTC. This gives the protein CASSLRDNPYEQYF. This chain uses TRBV28 with TRBJ2-7; D may be TRBD1 (6 bases). The CDR3 loop spans 14 amino acids. The ends were cut back, 3 bases at V and 2 bases at J, with 11 bases in the middle. CDR1 MDHEN and CDR2 SYDVKM come from the germline V gene.

The CDR3 spells CASKMWGRTEAFF. As DNA, the CDR3 is TGTGCCAGCAAAATGTGGGGGCGTACTGAAGCTTTCTTT. V gene TRBV27 combines with J gene TRBJ1-1; TRBD1 is a possible D gene (6 bases). Per germline, CDR1 MNHEY and CDR2 SMNVEV (reference sequence). This CDR3 contains 13 residues. Trimming removed 7 bases from V and 5 bases from J, with 14 bases in between.

This clonotype was picked up many times. This chain links TRBV28 with TRBJ2-7, with D maybe TRBD2 (7 bases). Germline V gene sequence: CDR1 MDHEN, CDR2 SYDVKM. V lost 7 bases, J lost 5 bases, and 12 bases lay in between. The CDR3 runs to 12 residues. The CDR3 DNA is TGTGCCAGCACCAGGGGAGGGGACGAGCAGTACTTC. Its protein is CASTRGGDEQYF.